The rows below give T cell receptor beta chains drawn from one sample of a study of early T cells in non-severe SARS-CoV-2 infection. Via MiXCR, TCRdb re-called the 5' RACE reads, giving one row per CDR3 protein. The repertoire consists of 30,000 to 45,000 distinct CDR3 sequences, with approximately 5.3% occurring once and the leading ten covering 30%. Sequenced material: whole blood. The receptors shown here come from an adult who was a healthcare worker with PCR-confirmed SARS-CoV-2 infection or an uninfected control (not recorded which). CDR3s include the opening cysteine and the closing phenylalanine or tryptophan. D genes are given only for firm matches. Size tells how often a clone was seen (once, few, many) or the class of an expanded clone, and some rows leave it out.

TRBJ2-5,TRBV7-2,many,14,NA,TGTGCCAGCAGCTCCGCGGCTCTCCAAGAGACCCAGTACTTC,CASSSAALQETQYF
TRBJ2-3,TRBV19,NA,16,TRBD1,TGTGCCAGTAGTATCGGCCGGACAGGGAGCGCAGATACGCAGTATTTT,CASSIGRTGSADTQYF
TRBJ2-1,TRBV2,many,14,TRBD2,TGTGCCAGCTTCGGGACTAGCGGGAGCAATGAGCAGTTCTTC,CASFGTSGSNEQFF
TRBJ2-3,TRBV19,many,15,NA,TGTGCCAGTAGTTCCCGACAGAGGGGCACAGATACGCAGTATTTT,CASSSRQRGTDTQYF
TRBJ1-2,TRBV15,many,14,NA,TGTGCCACCAGCAGTGAACAGAGCTTTTATGGCTACACCTTC,CATSSEQSFYGYTF
TRBJ2-7,TRBV7-2,many,15,NA,TGTGCCAGCACAAACGGCCCCGCGTCGACTGAAGAGCAGTACTTC,CASTNGPASTEEQYF
TRBJ1-6,TRBV7-9,many,17,NA,TGTGCCAGCAGCTCCGGTCGTAGGAGCTCCTATAATTCACCCCTCCACTTT,CASSSGRRSSYNSPLHF
TRBJ2-1,TRBV14,NA,16,TRBD1,TGTGCCAGCAGCCCGGACAGGGCCCTCCTTAGGTATGAGCAGTTCTTC,CASSPDRALLRYEQFF
TRBJ2-7,TRBV18,many,14,NA,TGTGCCAGCTCACGGAACGGGCTGGGGGACGAGCAGTACTTC,CASSRNGLGDEQYF
TRBJ1-2,TRBV14,few,12,NA,TGTGCCAGCAGCCTCAACAGGGTTGGCTACACCTTC,CASSLNRVGYTF
TRBJ2-7,TRBV5-4,many,14,NA,TGTGCCAGCAGCTTGGCAGGGAGCTCCTACGAGCAGTACTTC,CASSLAGSSYEQYF
TRBJ2-1,TRBV7-2,few,15,NA,TGTGCCAGCAGCTTAGAGTTTAGCTCTAGCAATGAGCAGTTCTTC,CASSLEFSSSNEQFF
TRBJ2-7,TRBV20-1,NA,11,NA,TGCAGTGCTGTGGACCACTACGAGCAGTACTTC,CSAVDHYEQYF
TRBJ2-2,TRBV7-9,few,15,NA,TGTGCCAGCAGCCCCCCGGGACTTAACACCGGGGAGCTGTTTTTT,CASSPPGLNTGELFF
TRBJ1-1,TRBV10-3,many,13,NA,TGTGCCATCAGCTACCAGGGGAACACTGAAGCTTTCTTT,CAISYQGNTEAFF